This T cell receptor (beta chain) was captured by sequencing in a study of cytomegalovirus exposure and HLA in healthy donors. Overall study results and limits: Solely CMV serostatus was available to characterize immune exposure. Later analysis placed DRB1 highest and HLA-C lowest in TCR association rates, which differed by HLA locus.

A multiplex PCR was run with 60 Vbeta primers and 13 Jbeta primers. Here immunoSEQ multiplex PCR was the method, and the copy in TCRdb shows in-frame clones only, minus some. Of some 170,000 clones in the sample, roughly 89% were seen once. This clone was seen just once. Its cognate antigen is unknown. This sequence was found in a woman aged 25 to 45 in good health and CMV-seronegative. Sequenced input: PBMCs.

CDR3 protein: CASSVGGSGTEAFF. The CDR3 nucleotides are TGTGCCAGCAGCGTCGGGGGTTCGGGAACTGAAGCTTTCTTT. The rearrangement uses TRBV9 and TRBJ1-1; D is perhaps TRBD1 (5 bases). The CDR3 contains 14 residues. Germline loops: CDR1 SGDLS, CDR2 YYNGEE. Trimming removed 2 bases at V and 5 bases at J, with 13 bases between. The whole variable domain, filled in from reference TRBV9 and TRBJ1-1, reads DSGVTQTPKHLITATGQRVTLRCSPRSGDLSVYWYQQSLDQGLQFLIQYYNGEERAKGNILERFSAQQFPDLHSELNLSSLELGDSALYFCASSVGGSGTEAFFGQGTRLTVV.